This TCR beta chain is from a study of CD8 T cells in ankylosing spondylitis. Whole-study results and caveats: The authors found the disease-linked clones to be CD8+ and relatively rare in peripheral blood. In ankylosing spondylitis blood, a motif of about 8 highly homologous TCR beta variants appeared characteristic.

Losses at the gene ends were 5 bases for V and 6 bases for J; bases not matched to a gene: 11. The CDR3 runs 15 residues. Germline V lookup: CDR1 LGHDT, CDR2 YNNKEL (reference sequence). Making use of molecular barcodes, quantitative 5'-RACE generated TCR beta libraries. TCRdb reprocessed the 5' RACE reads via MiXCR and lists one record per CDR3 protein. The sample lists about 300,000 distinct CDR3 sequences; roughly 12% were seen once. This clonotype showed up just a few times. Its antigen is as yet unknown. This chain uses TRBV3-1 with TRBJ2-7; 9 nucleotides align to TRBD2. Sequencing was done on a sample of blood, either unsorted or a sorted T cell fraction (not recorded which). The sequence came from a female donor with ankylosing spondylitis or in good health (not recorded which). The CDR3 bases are TGTGCCAGCAGCTTTATAGCGGGGGCCTCCGGCGAGCAGTACTTC. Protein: CASSFIAGASGEQYF.